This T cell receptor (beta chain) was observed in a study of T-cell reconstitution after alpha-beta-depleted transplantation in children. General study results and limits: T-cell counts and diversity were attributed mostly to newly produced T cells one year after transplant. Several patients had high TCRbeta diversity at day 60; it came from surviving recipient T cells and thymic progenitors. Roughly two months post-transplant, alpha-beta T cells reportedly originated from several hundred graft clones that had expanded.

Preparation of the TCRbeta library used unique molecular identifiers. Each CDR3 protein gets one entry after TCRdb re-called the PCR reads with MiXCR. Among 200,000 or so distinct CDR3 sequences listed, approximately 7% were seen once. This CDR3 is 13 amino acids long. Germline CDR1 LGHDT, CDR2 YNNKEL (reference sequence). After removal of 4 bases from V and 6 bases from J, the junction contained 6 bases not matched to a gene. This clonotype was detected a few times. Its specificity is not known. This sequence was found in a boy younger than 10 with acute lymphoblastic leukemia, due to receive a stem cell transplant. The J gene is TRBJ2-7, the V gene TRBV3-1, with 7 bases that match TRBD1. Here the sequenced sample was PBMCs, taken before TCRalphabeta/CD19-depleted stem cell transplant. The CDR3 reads CASSRDSFGEQYF. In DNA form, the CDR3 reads TGTGCCAGCAGCCGGGACAGCTTTGGCGAGCAGTACTTC.